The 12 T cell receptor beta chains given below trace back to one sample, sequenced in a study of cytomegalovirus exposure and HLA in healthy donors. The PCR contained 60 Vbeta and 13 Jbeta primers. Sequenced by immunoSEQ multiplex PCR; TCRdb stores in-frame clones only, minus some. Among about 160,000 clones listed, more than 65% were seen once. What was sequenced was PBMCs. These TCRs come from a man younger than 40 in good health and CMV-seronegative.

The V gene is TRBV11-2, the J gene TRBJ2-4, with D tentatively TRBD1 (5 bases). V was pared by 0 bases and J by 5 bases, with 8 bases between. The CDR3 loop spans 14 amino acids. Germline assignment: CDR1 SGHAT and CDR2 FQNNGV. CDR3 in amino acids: CASSLDKGQNIQYF. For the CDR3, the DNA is TGTGCCAGCAGCTTAGACAAGGGGCAAAACATTCAGTACTTC.

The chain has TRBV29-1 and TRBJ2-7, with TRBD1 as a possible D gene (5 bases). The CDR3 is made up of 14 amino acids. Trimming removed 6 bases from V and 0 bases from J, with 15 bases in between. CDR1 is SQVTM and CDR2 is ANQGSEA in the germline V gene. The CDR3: CSVSTTEVSYEQYF. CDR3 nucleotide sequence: TGCAGCGTATCAACGACAGAGGTCTCCTACGAGCAGTACTTC.

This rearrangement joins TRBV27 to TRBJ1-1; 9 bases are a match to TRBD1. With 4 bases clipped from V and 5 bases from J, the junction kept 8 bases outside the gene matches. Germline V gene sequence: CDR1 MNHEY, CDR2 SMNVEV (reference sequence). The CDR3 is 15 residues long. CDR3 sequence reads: CASSSRDRVRTEAFF. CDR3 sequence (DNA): TGTGCCAGCAGTTCAAGGGACAGGGTGAGGACTGAAGCTTTCTTT.

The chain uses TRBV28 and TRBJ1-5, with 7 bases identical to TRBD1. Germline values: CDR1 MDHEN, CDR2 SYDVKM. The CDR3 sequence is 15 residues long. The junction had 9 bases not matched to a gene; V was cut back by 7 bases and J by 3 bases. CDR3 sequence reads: CASTLLQGPNQPQHF. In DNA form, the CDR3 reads TGTGCCAGCACCCTCCTACAGGGGCCCAATCAGCCCCAGCATTTT.

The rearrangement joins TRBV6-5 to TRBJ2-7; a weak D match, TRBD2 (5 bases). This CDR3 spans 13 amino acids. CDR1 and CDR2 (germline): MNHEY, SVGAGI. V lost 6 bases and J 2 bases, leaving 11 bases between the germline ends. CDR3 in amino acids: CASSQEGPYEQYF. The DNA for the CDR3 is TGTGCCAGCAGCCAAGAGGGCCCCTACGAGCAGTACTTC.

CDR3: CASSQDQTGIQETQYF. CDR3 bases: TGCGCCAGCAGCCAAGATCAGACAGGGATCCAAGAGACCCAGTACTTC. V gene TRBV4-3 combines with J gene TRBJ2-5, with 7 nucleotides matching TRBD1. The CDR3 spans 16 residues. V shed 0 bases, J shed 1 base, and the junction held 5 bases outside the gene matches. Germline-derived CDR1 and CDR2 are LGHNA and YSLEER.

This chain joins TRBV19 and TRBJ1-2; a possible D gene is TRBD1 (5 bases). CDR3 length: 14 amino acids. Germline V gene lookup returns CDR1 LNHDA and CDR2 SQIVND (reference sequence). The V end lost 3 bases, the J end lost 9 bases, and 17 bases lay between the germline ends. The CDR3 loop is CASSMKAQGTSYTF. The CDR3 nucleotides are TGTGCCAGTAGTATGAAGGCTCAGGGAACAAGCTACACCTTC.

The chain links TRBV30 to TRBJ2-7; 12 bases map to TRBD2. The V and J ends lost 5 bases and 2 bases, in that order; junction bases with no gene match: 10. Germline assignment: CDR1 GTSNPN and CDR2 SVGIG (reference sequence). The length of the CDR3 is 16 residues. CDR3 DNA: TGTGCCTGGGCCGGGACTAGCGGGCTACCCCCCTACGAGCAGTACTTC. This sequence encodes CAWAGTSGLPPYEQYF.

DNA for the CDR3: TGCGCCAGCAGCCCTCGGACAGCCCAAGAGACCCAGTACTTC. Encoded protein: CASSPRTAQETQYF. The gene calls are TRBV5-1 and TRBJ2-5; possible D gene TRBD1, 6 bases. Germline V CDR1 and CDR2: SGHRS, YFSETQ. Trimming took off 4 bases at V and 1 base at J, with 11 bases between the two ends. This CDR3 is 14 amino acids long.

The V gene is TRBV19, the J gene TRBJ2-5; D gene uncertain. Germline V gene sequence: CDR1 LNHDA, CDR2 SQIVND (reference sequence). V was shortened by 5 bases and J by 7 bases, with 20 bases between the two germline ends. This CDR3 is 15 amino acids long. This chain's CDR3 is CASSAASYALGTQYF. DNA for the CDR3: TGTGCCAGTAGTGCCGCGTCCTACGCCCTTGGGACCCAGTACTTC.

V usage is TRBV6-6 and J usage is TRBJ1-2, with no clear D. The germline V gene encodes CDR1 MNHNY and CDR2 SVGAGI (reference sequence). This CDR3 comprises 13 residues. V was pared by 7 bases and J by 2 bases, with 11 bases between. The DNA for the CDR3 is TGTGCCAGCACCGAGGCGGGCAACTATGGCTACACCTTC. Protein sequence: CASTEAGNYGYTF.

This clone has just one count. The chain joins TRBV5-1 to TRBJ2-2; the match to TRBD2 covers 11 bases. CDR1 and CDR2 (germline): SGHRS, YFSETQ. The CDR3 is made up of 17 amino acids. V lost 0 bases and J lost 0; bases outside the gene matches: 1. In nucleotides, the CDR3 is TGCGCCAGCAGCTTGGATAGCGGGGGGGCGAACACCGGGGAGCTGTTTTTT. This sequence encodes CASSLDSGGANTGELFF.